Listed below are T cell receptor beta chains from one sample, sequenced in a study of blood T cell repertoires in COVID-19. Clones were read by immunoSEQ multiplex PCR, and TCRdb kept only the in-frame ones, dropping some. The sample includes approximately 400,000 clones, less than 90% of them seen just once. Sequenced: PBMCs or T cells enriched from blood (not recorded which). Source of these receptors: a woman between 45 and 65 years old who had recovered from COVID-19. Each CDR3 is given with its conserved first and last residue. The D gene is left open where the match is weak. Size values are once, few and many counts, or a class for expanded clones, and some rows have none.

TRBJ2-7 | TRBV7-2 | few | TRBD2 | TGTGCCAGCAGCCGTCTGAGCGGGAGGGGGAGAGGTGAGCAGTACTTC | CASSRLSGRGRGEQYF
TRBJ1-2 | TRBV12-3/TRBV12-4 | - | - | TGTGCCAGCAGTTTAGGGTCTCGGTATGGCTACACCTTC | CASSLGSRYGYTF
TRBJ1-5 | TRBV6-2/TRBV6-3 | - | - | TGTGCCAGCAGTTCGTTCAGGGCGAACTATCAGCCCCAGCATTTT | CASSSFRANYQPQHF
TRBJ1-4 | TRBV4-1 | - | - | TGCGCCAGCAGCCAAGCAGGGACATGGAATGAAAAACTGTTTTTT | CASSQAGTWNEKLFF
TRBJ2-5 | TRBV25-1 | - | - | TGTGCCAGCAGTAGCCTCCCGGAAGGACAGTGGCAAGAGACCCAGTACTTC | CASSSLPEGQWQETQYF
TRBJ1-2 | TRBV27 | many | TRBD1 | TGTGCCAGCAGAACGGTCCGGGACAGGGAATTTGGCTACACCTTC | CASRTVRDREFGYTF
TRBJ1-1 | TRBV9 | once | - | TGTGCCAGCAGCGTAGCTGGGAGGGACACTGAAGCTTTCTTT | CASSVAGRDTEAFF
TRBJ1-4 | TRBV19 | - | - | TGTGCCAGTAGTGTGACAGGTGCGGCAACTAATGAAAAACTGTTTTTT | CASSVTGAATNEKLFF
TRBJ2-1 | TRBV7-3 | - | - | TGTGCCAGCAGCCCAATAGGATTGATGCGGGGACTCAATGAGCAGTTCTTC | CASSPIGLMRGLNEQFF
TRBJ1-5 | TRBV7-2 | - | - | TGTGCCAGCAGCTCCCTCGGGGGGGGCAATCAGCCCCAGCATTTT | CASSSLGGGNQPQHF
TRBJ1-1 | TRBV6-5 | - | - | TGTGCCAGCAGTTCCCCCGGAGGGGAGAACACTGAAGCTTTCTTT | CASSSPGGENTEAFF
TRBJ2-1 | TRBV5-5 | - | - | TGTGCCAGCAGCTTGGACTTGCTTCCGACTGGGAATGAGCAGTTCTTC | CASSLDLLPTGNEQFF